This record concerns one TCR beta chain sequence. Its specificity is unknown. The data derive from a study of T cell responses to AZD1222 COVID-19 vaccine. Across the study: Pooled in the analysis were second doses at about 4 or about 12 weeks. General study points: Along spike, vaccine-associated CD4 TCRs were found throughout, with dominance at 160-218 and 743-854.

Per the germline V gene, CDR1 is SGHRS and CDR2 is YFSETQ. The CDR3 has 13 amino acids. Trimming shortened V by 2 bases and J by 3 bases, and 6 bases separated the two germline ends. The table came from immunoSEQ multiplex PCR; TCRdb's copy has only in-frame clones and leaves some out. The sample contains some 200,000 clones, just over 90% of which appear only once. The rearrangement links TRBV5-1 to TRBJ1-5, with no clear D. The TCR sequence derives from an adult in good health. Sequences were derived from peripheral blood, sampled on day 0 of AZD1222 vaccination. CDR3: CASSLDPNQPQHF. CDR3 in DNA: TGCGCCAGCAGCTTAGACCCCAATCAGCCCCAGCATTTT.